This T cell receptor (beta chain) emerged from a study of blood T cells in healthy people across ages (dated by TCRdb to about 2015). Concerning the study at large: In model experiments, template switching captured roughly one uniquely barcoded TCR beta cDNA molecule for every two T cells. Using deep sequencing normalized with unique cDNA molecular identifiers, the study measured how TCR beta repertoire diversity changes with age. The donors were divided into four age groups: young (average around 16 years), middle-aged (about 41), aged (approximately 62) and long-lived (approximately 74). Donors of different ages were randomly distributed across sequencing lanes to avoid experimental bias. Two additional independent replicas of 1 million unique cDNA reads from the same blood draw were analyzed for two donors (one aged 18 to 29 and one aged 80 or older). The investigation overall reported the following: Compared with the aged group, the long-lived group had more naive CD4+ T cells, fewer expanded clones and increased TCR diversity, suggesting age selection. Because the CMV infection status of the donors was unknown, age-related changes in expanded clonotypes may potentially have been confounded. There was a strong correlation between observed TCR beta diversity and the percentage of naive T cells measured by flow cytometry. As age increased, observed TCR beta diversity per million T cells dropped in a roughly linear way, and a significant reduction was already evident by age 40. Estimates of total diversity based on one million sequenced T cells were regarded as lower bounds and as underestimates. Bulk unsorted PBMC profiling prevented conclusive comparison of naive and antigen-experienced compartments.

Ten or more counts support this clonotype. Its specific antigen is unknown. No base quality values were provided; no much bigger clone lies one nucleotide off. Library preparation used 5' RACE. TCRdb lists the instrument as Illumina HiSeq 2500. A second roughly 6 to 11 cycle PCR used a sample-barcoded 5' primer and a J-beta primer mix. Each TCR beta cDNA molecule received a unique molecular identifier from a template-switch 5' adaptor carrying 12 random nucleotides. Each sample yielded at least 3 million CDR3-containing paired-end reads. First-strand cDNA synthesis was performed from all RNA using the Mint cDNA synthesis kit, with priming by a TRBC-specific oligonucleotide. Following uracil-DNA glycosylase treatment, a first 18-cycle PCR with universal primers M1SS and BC2_uni_R was performed on all cDNA. The study's processing was this. For normalization, 1 million high-quality reads were randomly selected from each sample, with every read carrying a distinct molecular identifier. Reads sharing molecular identifiers were discarded rather than binned into consensus sequences. MiTCR, with a Q25 quality threshold and the strictest error-elimination algorithm, was used for CDR3 identification, clonotype clustering and error correction. A nonparametric unseen species model with Euler transformation was used to estimate lower-bound total TCR beta diversity. TCRdb reanalyzed the raw reads on its own, using fastp at Q25 for trimming and MiXCR for clone calling, and kept in-frame beta chains. Merged by CDR3 protein, the rows form single entries marked with the most common genes and DNA. In this record, the V and J calls reflect TCRdb's handling and not the investigators' own analysis. The sample records 1.5 million to 2 million distinct CDR3 sequences, 28% of which are singletons. 7.7% of the sample is taken by the ten largest.

Systemically healthy Caucasian individuals from Russia, some 38 in total and aged roughly 6 to 90 years, were included as donors. Ten milliliters of peripheral blood were drawn from each donor into EDTA-treated Vacutainer tubes. Ficoll-Paque density-gradient centrifugation was used to isolate PBMCs, with at least 6 million per sample. Total RNA, at least 5.5 micrograms per sample, was extracted from PBMCs with Trizol reagent. Naive CD45RAhigh/CD27high T cell percentages were measured by flow cytometry on a PBMC aliquot from every donor. Counted from cysteine to phenylalanine, this CDR3 has 11 amino acids. Only CDR3 DNA is held: 33 bases, read in frame from base 1. Taken from the germline V gene, the CDR1 and CDR2 loops are MDHEN and SYDVKM. The junction shows trimming of 5 bases on V and 7 bases on J, plus 9 bases between the germline ends.

Rearrangement joined TRBV28 to TRBJ2-7; TRBD1 is a possible D gene, resting on 5 matching bases. The clonotype was recovered from a woman in her thirties in good health. Sequencing input: blood. The CDR3: CASSSDREQYF. The base sequence is TGTGCCAGCAGTAGCGACAGAGAGCAGTACTTC. This CDR3, with the reference TRBV28 and TRBJ2-7 proteins standing in past its ends, gives the full variable domain DVKVTQSSRYLVKRTGEKVFLECVQDMDHENMFWYRQDPGLGLRLIYFSYDVKMKEKGDIPEGYSVSREKKERFSLILESASTNQTSMYLCASSSDREQYFGPGTRLTVT.